This TCR beta chain came from a study of T cells in tumors after PD-1 blockade. Each patient got pembrolizumab 200 mg every 3 weeks or cemiplimab 350 mg every 2 weeks. The average interval from treatment start to post-treatment squamous cell carcinoma sampling was 31 days. The repertoire was sequenced with immunoSEQ multiplex PCR; TCRdb's copy has only in-frame clones and lacks some. The table has 11,000 to 15,000 clones, 55% to 80% seen once. Germline CDR1 is SGHTA and CDR2 is FQGTGA. The CDR3 has 12 residues. Trimming shortened V by 5 bases and J by 11 bases, and 14 bases separated the two germline ends. Worth noting for this clone: Its antigen remains unknown.

Study-level points and caveats: Some novel exhausted tumor clones appeared in pre-treatment blood, suggesting peripheral recruitment.

The sample in question was tumor tissue, obtained after anti-PD-1 treatment. The rearrangement links TRBV7-3 to TRBJ2-3, with D possibly being TRBD2 (6 bases). The source is a human donor with cutaneous squamous cell carcinoma. CDR3 coding DNA: TGTGCCAGCAGCCTAGGGACTGGCAAGCAGTATTTT. This translates into CASSLGTGKQYF.